This T cell receptor beta chain was documented in a study of blood T cell repertoires in COVID-19. Germline V gives CDR1 WNHNN, CDR2 SYGVQD (reference sequence). This CDR3 has 15 residues. Trimming shortened V by 3 bases and J by 5 bases, and 13 bases separated the two germline ends. Here immunoSEQ multiplex PCR was the method, and the copy in TCRdb shows in-frame clones only, minus some. The repertoire includes more than 200,000 clones, 85% to 90% of them detected once, and less than 4.5% sits in the top ten. The source of this sequence is a man aged 45-65 years with acute or convalescent COVID-19. The V gene is TRBV10-1, the J gene TRBJ2-2, with a weak D call TRBD2 (5 bases). The sequenced material came from peripheral blood. CDR3 nucleotide sequence: TGCGCCAGCAGTGACCCAGGAGGCGGGACCGGGGAGCTGTTTTTT. Its protein product is CASSDPGGGTGELFF.